Following are 27 T cell receptor beta chains from one sample sequenced in a study of radiation and T cells in renal cell carcinoma. Profiling relied on immunoSEQ multiplex PCR, and the TCRdb table lists in-frame clones only, not all of them. The sample has 150,000 to 160,000 clones, approximately 90% seen once. Time point: blood 2 weeks post-SBRT. Regarding treatment: 15 Gy SBRT to primary tumor, nephrectomy 4 weeks later. Here the sequenced sample was blood, taken from a patient whose treatment included radiotherapy and nephrectomy. These receptors were obtained from a woman aged 45-59 years with renal cell carcinoma.

The V gene is TRBV5-1, the J gene TRBJ1-1; 11 bases align to TRBD1. Germline V gives CDR1 SGHRS, CDR2 YFSETQ. This CDR3 region has 13 residues. J gave up 7 bases and V 3 bases, and 2 bases lay outside the gene matches. The CDR3 is CASSSGQGGEAFF. CDR3 nucleotides: TGCGCCAGCAGCTCGGGACAGGGGGGTGAAGCTTTCTTT.

The rearrangement links TRBV18 to TRBJ1-1; D is ambiguous. Germline V lookup: CDR1 KGHSH, CDR2 LQKENI. The V gene lost 5 bases and the J gene lost 2 bases, with 9 bases spanning the gap. The CDR3 spans 13 residues. The CDR3 reads CASSDSANTEAFF. The CDR3 DNA is TGTGCCAGCTCAGACTCAGCCAACACTGAAGCTTTCTTT.

This chain uses TRBV19 with TRBJ1-2; D ambiguous. Trimming pared 3 bases from V and 4 bases from J, leaving 12 bases between. The CDR3 is 14 residues long. Per germline, CDR1 LNHDA and CDR2 SQIVND (reference sequence). The chain's CDR3 is CASSIGGGPYGYTF. As DNA, the CDR3 is TGTGCCAGTAGTATTGGAGGCGGCCCCTATGGCTACACCTTC.

This clone was seen a few times. V and J are TRBV18 and TRBJ1-1; possibly TRBD1 for D (5 bases). CDR3 length: 14 residues. The V gene's germline CDR1 is KGHSH and CDR2 LQKENI. The germline V and J ends were trimmed by 1 base and 3 bases, with 9 bases remaining between them. The CDR3 DNA reads as TGTGCCAGCTCACCACGGACCAGGGACACTGAAGCTTTCTTT. Its translation is CASSPRTRDTEAFF.

The rearrangement joins TRBV29-1 to TRBJ1-1; 7 bases match TRBD1. Germline CDR1 SQVTM, CDR2 ANQGSEA. The CDR3 consists of 11 residues. V was clipped by 6 bases and J by 7 bases; unmatched bases: 5. The DNA of the CDR3 is TGCAGCGTCCACAGGGGAAGTGAAGCTTTCTTT. Amino acids: CSVHRGSEAFF.

This clone appeared once. V gene TRBV7-9 combines with J gene TRBJ2-7; D perhaps matches TRBD1 (5 bases). This CDR3 is 14 amino acids long. V was cut by 3 bases and J by 5 bases, with 14 bases left in between. CDR1 and CDR2 from the germline V gene are SEHNR and FQNEAQ (reference sequence). CDR3 nucleotides: TGTGCCAGCAGCTTTTTGGCAGGGCAAAACGAGCAGTACTTC. Translated, it gives CASSFLAGQNEQYF.

The chain links TRBV9 to TRBJ2-1, with D maybe TRBD2 (5 bases). Deletions cut 4 bases from V and 9 bases from J, with 14 bases between. The CDR3 is 13 amino acids. The germline CDR1 and CDR2 sequences are SGDLS and YYNGEE. CDR3 coding DNA: TGTGCCAGCAGCCCACGGAAAGAGGGTGAGCAGTTCTTC. Amino acids: CASSPRKEGEQFF.

The genes are TRBV2 and TRBJ2-3; D unclear. The CDR3 runs 15 residues. The germline V and J ends were trimmed by 4 bases and 4 bases, with 15 bases remaining between them. Germline lookup yields CDR1 SNHLY and CDR2 FYNNEI. The CDR3 DNA reads as TGTGCCAGCAGTGTCAGCCGGACGTCTGCAGATACGCAGTATTTT. It is translated as CASSVSRTSADTQYF.

The rearrangement joins TRBV19 to TRBJ1-5; D unresolved. The germline V gene encodes CDR1 LNHDA and CDR2 SQIVND (reference sequence). This CDR3 is built from 14 residues. Trimming removed 5 bases at V and 5 bases at J, with 13 bases between. This chain's CDR3 is CASSFSGFDQPQHF. Here the CDR3 DNA reads TGTGCCAGTAGTTTTTCGGGCTTTGATCAGCCCCAGCATTTT.

This clone was counted a few times. The chain uses TRBV15 and TRBJ2-1, with D perhaps matching TRBD2 (5 bases). Germline CDR1 reads LNHNV; CDR2 reads YYDKDF (reference sequence). The CDR3 has 15 amino acids. Trimming left V 3 bases short and J 2 bases short, with 11 bases between. In DNA, the CDR3 is TGTGCCACCAGCAGTGCGGGTCCCCCCTACAATGAGCAGTTCTTC. As protein: CATSSAGPPYNEQFF.

The chain uses TRBV5-4 and TRBJ1-3, with a weak D call TRBD1 (6 bases). Trimming cost V 0 bases and J 3 bases, with 13 bases left between them. The CDR3 has 16 residues. Germline loops: CDR1 SGHNT, CDR2 YYREEE (reference sequence). CDR3 region: CASSLAAGAGGNTIYF. CDR3 coding DNA: TGTGCCAGCAGCTTGGCCGCAGGGGCCGGTGGAAACACCATATATTTT.

V usage is TRBV29-1 and J usage is TRBJ1-2; a weak D match, TRBD1 (6 bases). Germline CDR1 reads SQVTM; CDR2 reads ANQGSEA. V gave up 2 bases and J gave up 14 bases, with 18 bases separating them. The CDR3 runs to 12 residues. CDR3 protein: CSVERGEGKTTF. Here the CDR3 DNA reads TGCAGCGTTGAAAGGGGGGAGGGTAAAACGACCTTC.

In its sample, this clone was seen once. The CDR3 sequence: CASANRAGANVLTF. CDR3 nucleotides: TGTGCCAGCGCTAACAGGGCTGGGGCCAACGTCCTGACTTTC. The chain recombines TRBV14 with TRBJ2-6; perhaps TRBD1 as D (6 bases). Between the trimmed V and J ends, which lost 8 bases and 2 bases, there was a span of 10 bases. Germline values: CDR1 SGHDN, CDR2 FVKESK. This CDR3 has 14 amino acids. Full variable domain (outside the CDR3, taken from reference TRBV14 and TRBJ2-6): EAGVTQFPSHSVIEKGQTVTLRCDPISGHDNLYWYRRVMGKEIKFLLHFVKESKQDESGMPNNRFLAERTGGTYSTLKVQPAELEDSGVYFCASANRAGANVLTFGAGSRLTVL.

The V call is TRBV30, the J call TRBJ1-2, with D maybe TRBD1 (5 bases). Looked up from germline, CDR1 is GTSNPN and CDR2 is SVGIG (reference sequence). V lost 3 bases, J lost 4 bases, and 18 bases lay in between. CDR3 size: 15 residues. CDR3 nucleotides: TGTGCCTGGAGGGCCCCAGGGATTTCGGGCTATGGCTACACCTTC. It codes for CAWRAPGISGYGYTF.

This chain joins TRBV19 and TRBJ1-1, with D unresolved. Deletions cut 8 bases from V and 1 base from J, with 14 bases between. CDR1 and CDR2 (germline): LNHDA, SQIVND (reference sequence). CDR3 size: 14 residues. The CDR3, as DNA: TGTGCCAGTTCGGTAGGGCTAAGGAACACTGAAGCTTTCTTT. As protein: CASSVGLRNTEAFF. Full variable domain (outside the CDR3, taken from reference TRBV19 and TRBJ1-1): DGGITQSPKYLFRKEGQNVTLSCEQNLNHDAMYWYRQDPGQGLRLIYYSQIVNDFQKGDIAEGYSVSREKKESFPLTVTSAQKNPTAFYLCASSVGLRNTEAFFGQGTRLTVV.

The rearrangement joins TRBV11-3 to TRBJ1-1, with 8 bases aligning to TRBD1. Trimming took 5 bases from V and 11 from J; bases not matched to a gene: 10. The CDR3 runs 13 residues. CDR1 and CDR2 (germline): SGHNT, YENEEA. CDR3 loop: CASSPGQGRVAFF. The CDR3 coding sequence is TGTGCCAGCAGCCCCGGACAGGGCAGAGTTGCTTTCTTT. Looking up the rest from reference TRBV11-3 and TRBJ1-1 gives the full variable domain: EAGVVQSPRYKIIEKKQPVAFWCNPISGHNTLYWYLQNLGQGPELLIRYENEEAVDDSQLPKDRFSAERLKGVDSTLKIQPAELGDSAVYLCASSPGQGRVAFFGQGTRLTVV.

The CDR3 reads CASGQSTDTQYF. DNA for the CDR3: TGTGCCAGCGGTCAGAGCACAGATACGCAGTATTTT. The rearrangement links TRBV9 to TRBJ2-3; no firm D call. With 7 bases removed from V and 0 bases from J, the gap between germline ends came to 6 bases. The CDR3 is made up of 12 amino acids. Germline CDR1 is SGDLS and CDR2 is YYNGEE.

This clone has more than one count but fewer than ten. The V call is TRBV10-3, the J call TRBJ1-5, with 7 bases that match TRBD1. The V gene end was trimmed by 6 bases and the J gene end by 5 bases; junction bases not matched to a gene: 7. There are 14 residues in the CDR3. CDR1 and CDR2 (germline): ENHRY, SYGVKD. CDR3 in DNA: TGTGCCATCAGCGCACAGGGGACCGATCAGCCCCAGCATTTT. This encodes CAISAQGTDQPQHF.

V is TRBV5-4 and J is TRBJ2-7, with a tentative D call TRBD1 (6 bases). The V and J ends lost 4 bases and 2 bases respectively, with 13 bases between them. The CDR3 extends over 14 amino acids. The germline gives CDR1 SGHNT, CDR2 YYREEE (reference sequence). The CDR3 bases are TGTGCCAGCAGCCGTAGGGACAACCCCTACGAGCAGTACTTC. It codes for CASSRRDNPYEQYF. The variable domain in full, completed from reference TRBV5-4 and TRBJ2-7, reads ETGVTQSPTHLIKTRGQQVTLRCSSQSGHNTVSWYQQALGQGPQFIFQYYREEENGRGNFPPRFSGLQFPNYSSELNVNALELDDSALYLCASSRRDNPYEQYFGPGTRLTVT.

As concerns this clone: Other DNA sequences in this specimen translate into the identical CDR3. The gene calls are TRBV18 and TRBJ1-1; no clear D. V shed 2 bases and J shed 5 bases, with 9 bases lying between them. The CDR3 totals 13 residues. Germline-derived CDR1 and CDR2 are KGHSH and LQKENI. The CDR3 sequence is CASSPTPSTEAFF. Here the CDR3 DNA reads TGTGCCAGCTCACCAACCCCGTCTACTGAAGCTTTCTTT. The whole variable domain, filled in from reference TRBV18 and TRBJ1-1, reads NAGVMQNPRHLVRRRGQEARLRCSPMKGHSHVYWYRQLPEEGLKFMVYLQKENIIDESGMPKERFSAEFPKEGPSILRIQQVVRGDSAAYFCASSPTPSTEAFFGQGTRLTVV.

The chain carries TRBV5-4 and TRBJ2-1; 9 positions match TRBD1. The CDR3 loop spans 15 amino acids. J lost 7 bases, V lost 4 bases, and 9 bases had no gene match. Germline CDR1 and CDR2: SGHNT and YYREEE (reference sequence). CDR3 sequence: CASSNRDRDGNEQFF. CDR3 nucleotide sequence: TGTGCCAGCAGCAACCGGGACAGGGATGGGAATGAGCAGTTCTTC.

The chain has TRBV7-2 and TRBJ2-7; D possibly corresponds to TRBD2 (6 bases). Germline V gene data show CDR1 as SGHTA and CDR2 as FQGNSA. CDR3 length equals 15 residues. V lost 0 bases and J 0 bases, leaving 9 bases between the germline ends. The CDR3 DNA reads TGTGCCAGCAGCTTAGCGGGGGGTAACTCCTACGAGCAGTACTTC. Amino acid sequence: CASSLAGGNSYEQYF.

This rearrangement joins TRBV5-4 to TRBJ2-3, with D perhaps TRBD1 or TRBD2 (6 bases each). The CDR3 consists of 17 residues. The germline gives CDR1 SGHNT, CDR2 YYREEE (reference sequence). V lost 0 bases and J 7 bases, leaving 21 bases between the germline ends. CDR3 region: CASSLAGRDMAPYTQYF. The CDR3 nucleotides are TGTGCCAGCAGCTTGGCCGGGCGGGACATGGCCCCTTATACGCAGTATTTT.

This chain connects TRBV19 to TRBJ1-1; 8 bases match TRBD1. V lost 7 bases and J lost 6; bases outside the gene matches: 10. The germline gives CDR1 LNHDA, CDR2 SQIVND (reference sequence). The CDR3 runs to 14 residues. The CDR3 DNA reads TGTGCCAGTAAAGCGGACAGGGCCAGGGCTGAAGCTTTCTTT. Its protein is CASKADRARAEAFF.

Comments on this clone: The junction does not match germline at one end; this may be a read error. The same CDR3 arises from other DNA sequences in this sample as well. The chain is built from TRBV2 and TRBJ2-7, with a tentative D call TRBD2 (5 bases). This CDR3 contains 13 residues. Germline CDR1 SNHLY, CDR2 FYNNEI. CDR3 region: CASSDYRPASGYF. The CDR3 DNA sequence: TGCGCCAGCAGTGATTATAGGCCCGCCAGCGGGTACTTC.

The gene calls are TRBV10-3 and TRBJ2-7, with 7 positions matching TRBD1. Germline V CDR1 and CDR2: ENHRY, SYGVKD. This CDR3 is 15 amino acids long. The V segment lost 6 bases and the J segment 1 base; nucleotides outside the gene matches: 9. The CDR3 spells CAIRGDSQGSYEQYF. CDR3 coding DNA: TGTGCCATCAGGGGCGACTCACAGGGGTCCTACGAGCAGTACTTC.

The genes are TRBV7-6 and TRBJ2-1, with 9 nucleotides matching TRBD1. Trimming took 6 bases from V and 7 from J; bases not matched to a gene: 10. CDR3 size: 15 residues. Germline CDR1 reads SGHVS; CDR2 reads FNYEAQ. The CDR3, as DNA: TGTGCCAGCAGTTTAAATACAGGGGGCGGGAATGAGCAGTTCTTC. The encoded protein is CASSLNTGGGNEQFF.